A single sample gave rise to the 20 T cell receptor beta chains below, sequenced in a study of T cells in Graves' hyperthyroidism and ophthalmopathy (dated by TCRdb to between 2018 and 2020). The library was generated by multiplex PCR. For sequencing, an Illumina HiSeq 2000 was employed. The TCR beta CDR3 regions were amplified from RNA transcripts. For the first round of RT-PCR on the TCR CDR3, the HTBI primer set was used together with the Qiagen OneStep RT-PCR kit. The public reads were reanalyzed by TCRdb: fastp trimming at Q25, MiXCR alignment, in-frame beta chains only. Rows matching on CDR3 protein sequence are summarized as one entry with the most common DNA and genes. The table for this sample lists hundreds of thousands of distinct CDR3 sequences; roughly 15% of them were counted only once. 3.5% to 4% of the sample comes from the top ten. Sample: blood. All receptors come from a woman in her twenties or thirties with Graves' hyperthyroidism.

This clonotype was counted ten times or more. This chain connects TRBV18 to TRBJ2-1, with 9 bases fitting TRBD2. The J segment lost 1 base and the V segment lost 3 bases, leaving 7 bases of the junction unmatched. The germline V gene encodes CDR1 KGHSH and CDR2 LQKENI. The CDR3 consists of 17 residues. CDR3 loop: CASSPRRSGRSYNEQFF. CDR3 coding DNA: TGTGCCAGCTCACCTCGCCGGAGCGGGAGGTCCTACAATGAGCAGTTCTTC.

The V call is TRBV4-3, the J call TRBJ1-2, with D possibly TRBD1 on 6 matching bases. Trimming stripped 5 bases from V and 0 bases from J, with 16 bases between. Germline CDR1 and CDR2: LGHNA and YSLEER. This CDR3 spans 16 amino acids. The CDR3 here is CASSVSFGQTNYGYTF. The CDR3 region has the DNA TGCGCCAGCAGCGTTAGTTTCGGACAGACTAACTATGGCTACACCTTC.

This clonotype has only a few counts. The chain employs TRBV24-1 and TRBJ2-4, with 7 bases matching TRBD2. Germline CDR1 and CDR2: KGHDR and SFDVKD. The CDR3 runs to 18 residues. The ends lost 5 bases at V and 0 bases at J; junction bases unmatched: 12. CDR3 protein: CATSGALRETLAKNIQYF. CDR3 nucleotides: TGTGCCACCAGTGGGGCTTTGCGGGAGACCTTAGCCAAAAACATTCAGTACTTC.

This clonotype was counted at least ten times. The J gene is TRBJ2-3, the V gene TRBV7-2; 9 positions match TRBD2. With V trimmed by 4 bases and J by 6 bases, 14 bases remained unmatched. This CDR3 has 17 residues. CDR1 and CDR2 (germline): SGHTA, FQGNSA. CDR3 in amino acids: CASSSPLREGIPDTQYF. The DNA for the CDR3 is TGTGCCAGCAGCTCCCCGTTGCGGGAGGGAATTCCTGATACGCAGTATTTT. The whole variable domain, filled in from reference TRBV7-2 and TRBJ2-3, reads GAGVSQSPSNKVTEKGKDVELRCDPISGHTALYWYRQSLGQGLEFLIYFQGNSAPDKSGLPSDRFSAERTGGSVSTLTIQRTQQEDSAVYLCASSSPLREGIPDTQYFGPGTRLTVL.

Many counts were recorded for this clonotype. J is TRBJ2-3 and V is TRBV11-2; D not certain. V lost 2 bases and J 11 bases, leaving 14 bases between the germline ends. There are 13 residues in the CDR3. Germline CDR1 reads SGHAT; CDR2 reads FQNNGV. Written as DNA, the CDR3 is TGTGCCAGCAGCTTAATAACGGGCCCCCAGCAGTATTTT. This translates into CASSLITGPQQYF.

The rearrangement links TRBV29-1 to TRBJ2-3; TRBD2 agrees at 11 bases. The CDR3 extends over 15 amino acids. The junction had 4 bases not matched to a gene; V was cut back by 2 bases and J by 3 bases. The germline CDR1 and CDR2 sequences are SQVTM and ANQGSEA. CDR3 nucleotide sequence: TGCAGCGTTGAACCGGGACTAGCGGTTACAGATACGCAGTATTTT. Protein: CSVEPGLAVTDTQYF.

This clonotype showed up many times. The CDR3 sequence: CASSLEWTGRGNEQFF. DNA of the CDR3: TGCGCCAGCAGCTTGGAATGGACAGGGAGGGGAAATGAGCAGTTCTTC. The rearrangement joins TRBV5-1 to TRBJ2-1; D is possibly TRBD1 (8 bases). V was trimmed by 0 bases and J by 7 bases, leaving 17 bases between them. Germline assignment: CDR1 SGHRS and CDR2 YFSETQ. The CDR3 has 16 residues.

This clonotype was seen a handful of times. The chain carries TRBV27 and TRBJ2-7; maybe TRBD1 (5 bases). The CDR3 has 12 amino acids. Per the germline V gene, CDR1 is MNHEY and CDR2 is SMNVEV (reference sequence). The V and J ends lost 7 bases and 3 bases respectively, with 10 bases between them. CDR3 protein: CASKGQGYEQYF. The CDR3 bases are TGTGCCAGCAAAGGTCAGGGCTACGAGCAGTACTTC.

This clonotype appeared a few times. J is TRBJ2-2 and V is TRBV29-1; 7 bases are shared with TRBD2. Trimming at V came to 3 bases and at J to 1 base, leaving 11 bases not matched to a gene. CDR1 and CDR2 (germline): SQVTM, ANQGSEA. The CDR3 contains 17 residues. DNA for the CDR3: TGCAGCGTTGAGAGCGGGGCAACCGGGATGAACACCGGGGAGCTGTTTTTT. This gives the protein CSVESGATGMNTGELFF.

This clonotype appeared a few times. The V and J genes are TRBV11-3 and TRBJ2-2; 8 nucleotides match TRBD1. The CDR3 is 15 residues long. The ends lost 4 bases at V and 2 bases at J; junction bases unmatched: 3. Looked up from germline, CDR1 is SGHNT and CDR2 is YENEEA. The CDR3 DNA sequence: TGTGCCAGCAGCTCAGCAGGGGGCAACACCGGGGAGCTGTTTTTT. Translated: CASSSAGGNTGELFF.

This clonotype was counted at least ten times. The rearrangement uses TRBV6-2 or TRBV6-3 and TRBJ1-1; D unclear. The CDR3 sequence is 14 residues long. The V end lost 2 bases, the J end lost 5 bases, and 12 bases lay between the germline ends. Germline CDR1 and CDR2: MNHEY and SVGEGT. CDR3 in amino acids: CASSYHAVWTEAFF. The CDR3 region has the DNA TGTGCCAGCAGTTACCATGCGGTATGGACTGAAGCTTTCTTT.

This clonotype was detected ten times or more. CDR3 loop: CASSGTLQETQYF. DNA of the CDR3: TGTGCCAGCAGTGGAACCCTTCAAGAGACCCAGTACTTC. V and J are TRBV27 and TRBJ2-5, with D hard to call. The CDR3 loop spans 13 amino acids. The ends were cut back, 5 bases at V and 2 bases at J, with 9 bases in the middle. The germline CDR1 and CDR2 sequences are MNHEY and SMNVEV (reference sequence).

The CDR3 spells CSARDMTGKDYGYTF. CDR3 nucleotide sequence: TGCAGTGCTAGAGATATGACAGGGAAGGACTATGGCTACACCTTC. The rearrangement joins TRBV20-1 to TRBJ1-2; TRBD1 aligns across 7 bases. The CDR3 runs 15 residues. Germline lookup yields CDR1 DFQATT and CDR2 SNEGSKA (reference sequence). The V gene end was trimmed by 0 bases and the J gene end by 3 bases; junction bases not matched to a gene: 7.

This clonotype appeared many times. The chain recombines TRBV13 with TRBJ2-7; 9 bases line up with TRBD1. Germline loops: CDR1 PRHDT, CDR2 FYEKMQ (reference sequence). Unmatched junction bases numbered 6, after V lost 5 bases and J lost 1 base. The CDR3 length is 15 residues. This CDR3 is CASSVGTGRSYEQYF. The CDR3 DNA reads as TGTGCCAGCAGCGTTGGGACAGGGAGGTCCTACGAGCAGTACTTC.

V gene TRBV4-3 combines with J gene TRBJ1-1, with TRBD1 matching over 9 bases. V shed 2 bases, J shed 1 base, and the junction held 11 bases outside the gene matches. CDR1 and CDR2 (germline): LGHNA, YSLEER. The CDR3 length is 18 residues. CDR3 residues: CASSQQHSGTGPNTEAFF. The CDR3 DNA is TGCGCCAGCAGCCAACAACATTCTGGGACAGGGCCGAACACTGAAGCTTTCTTT.

This clonotype was detected only a few times. This chain joins TRBV20-1 and TRBJ2-3; 11 bases are shared with TRBD2. CDR1 and CDR2 (germline): DFQATT, SNEGSKA (reference sequence). After removal of 0 bases from V and 3 bases from J, the junction contained 8 bases not matched to a gene. The CDR3 loop spans 17 amino acids. The CDR3 DNA reads TGCAGTGCTAGAGATCGGGATAGCGGGAGGGAGACAGATACGCAGTATTTT. This codes for CSARDRDSGRETDTQYF.

This clonotype was detected many times. This sequence joins TRBV12-3 or TRBV12-4 and TRBJ1-5; the match to TRBD1 covers 8 bases. V trimming: 5 bases; J trimming: 7 bases; junction bases outside the gene matches: 7. The CDR3 sequence is 14 residues long. CDR3 in amino acids: CASSLWTGNQPQHF. CDR3 bases: TGTGCCAGCAGTCTATGGACAGGGAACCAGCCCCAGCATTTT.

This clonotype has a count of ten or more. The rearrangement links TRBV28 to TRBJ2-5; 16 positions match TRBD2. Germline CDR1 MDHEN, CDR2 SYDVKM. The ends lost 5 bases at V and 0 bases at J; junction bases unmatched: 9. The CDR3 sequence is 19 residues long. The CDR3 here is CASSRRGLAGGGYQETQYF. In nucleotides, the CDR3 is TGTGCCAGCAGTCGACGGGGACTAGCGGGAGGGGGGTACCAAGAGACCCAGTACTTC. Using reference TRBV28 and TRBJ2-5 for the parts outside the CDR3, the full variable domain is DVKVTQSSRYLVKRTGEKVFLECVQDMDHENMFWYRQDPGLGLRLIYFSYDVKMKEKGDIPEGYSVSREKKERFSLILESASTNQTSMYLCASSRRGLAGGGYQETQYFGPGTRLLVL.

This clonotype was seen at least ten times. The chain couples TRBV20-1 to TRBJ1-1; D remains ambiguous. This CDR3 comprises 10 residues. Germline CDR1 is DFQATT and CDR2 is SNEGSKA (reference sequence). Trimming cost V 0 bases and J 7 bases, with 3 bases left between them. CDR3 bases: TGCAGTGCTAGAGATGTTGAAGCTTTCTTT. Protein product: CSARDVEAFF.

As DNA, the CDR3 is TGTGCCAGCAGTTCCTGGACTAGCGGGAGGCCTAGTGAGCAGTTCTTC. Its protein product is CASSSWTSGRPSEQFF. The rearrangement links TRBV28 to TRBJ2-1; 14 bases align to TRBD2. The CDR3 loop spans 16 amino acids. CDR1 and CDR2 (germline): MDHEN, SYDVKM. J was trimmed by 9 bases and V by 4 bases; bases with no gene match: 8. Filled out from reference TRBV28 and TRBJ2-1, the complete variable domain reads DVKVTQSSRYLVKRTGEKVFLECVQDMDHENMFWYRQDPGLGLRLIYFSYDVKMKEKGDIPEGYSVSREKKERFSLILESASTNQTSMYLCASSSWTSGRPSEQFFGPGTRLTVL.